This is a list of T cell receptor beta chains from one sample in a study of patients and donors after allogeneic stem cell transplantation. MiXCR, run by TCRdb on the RT-PCR reads, gives a single entry per CDR3 protein. The sample lists 20,000 to 30,000 distinct CDR3 sequences, around 40% seen once, with over 70% in the top ten. Sequences were obtained from blood, either unsorted or a sorted T cell fraction (not recorded which). These TCRs come from a human donor who was either an allogeneic HSCT recipient or a stem cell or donor lymphocyte infusion donor (not recorded which). It is not recorded whose cells these are; they may come from a transplant donor. Both conserved end residues are part of each CDR3. The D gene is left open where the match is weak. Expanded clones are given a class, and other clones once, few, many or no size at all.

V: TRBV11-2; J: TRBJ1-2; D: -; size: few; CDR3: CASSLIAQAYGYTF; DNA: TGTGCCAGCAGCTTAATCGCTCAGGCCTATGGCTACACCTTC
V: TRBV5-1; J: TRBJ2-7; D: -; size: -; CDR3: CASSLEGSGGHSYEQYF; DNA: TGCGCCAGCAGCTTGGAGGGGTCAGGAGGGCACTCCTACGAGCAGTACTTC
V: TRBV15; J: TRBJ2-5; D: TRBD1; size: -; CDR3: CATSRSVQGAIPETQYF; DNA: TGTGCCACCAGCAGAAGCGTGCAGGGGGCGATCCCAGAGACCCAGTACTTC
V: TRBV10-1; J: TRBJ1-2; D: -; size: few; CDR3: CASSDGINYGYTF; DNA: TGCGCCAGCAGTGACGGGATTAACTATGGCTACACCTTC
V: TRBV25-1; J: TRBJ2-7; D: TRBD1; size: -; CDR3: CASSELGQGSYEQYF; DNA: TGTGCCAGCAGTGAATTAGGACAGGGGTCCTACGAGCAGTACTTC
V: TRBV13; J: TRBJ1-2; D: -; size: once; CDR3: CASSLGLRTAGNYGYTF; DNA: TGTGCCAGCAGCTTAGGACTTCGAACAGCGGGAAACTATGGCTACACCTTC
V: TRBV5-6; J: TRBJ2-1; D: -; size: few; CDR3: CASKRDSLNNEQFF; DNA: TGTGCCAGCAAGCGGGACAGCTTAAACAATGAGCAGTTCTTC
V: TRBV7-8; J: TRBJ1-1; D: -; size: few; CDR3: CASRPPGNTEAFF; DNA: TGTGCCAGCAGACCCCCGGGGAACACTGAAGCTTTCTTT
V: TRBV28; J: TRBJ2-4; D: -; size: -; CDR3: CASSLQAGALVAKNIQYF; DNA: TGTGCCAGCAGTTTACAGGCAGGGGCGCTCGTAGCCAAAAACATTCAGTACTTC
V: TRBV7-3; J: TRBJ2-2; D: -; size: few; CDR3: CASSPSDHTGELFF; DNA: TGTGCCAGCAGCCCTAGCGACCACACCGGGGAGCTGTTTTTT
V: TRBV25-1; J: TRBJ1-2; D: -; size: -; CDR3: CASSAGTWGYTF; DNA: TGTGCCAGCAGTGCAGGGACATGGGGCTACACCTTC
V: TRBV12-3/TRBV12-4; J: TRBJ1-1; D: TRBD1; size: -; CDR3: CASSGDRANTEAFF; DNA: TGTGCCAGCAGTGGGGACAGGGCGAACACTGAAGCTTTCTTT
V: TRBV29-1; J: TRBJ2-4; D: TRBD1; size: few; CDR3: CSAWTGADNKNIQYF; DNA: TGCAGCGCCTGGACAGGGGCCGATAACAAAAACATTCAGTACTTC
V: TRBV5-4; J: TRBJ2-3; D: -; size: many; CDR3: CASSSGTLSTDTQYF; DNA: TGTGCCAGCAGCTCGGGGACTCTAAGCACAGATACGCAGTATTTT
V: TRBV3-1; J: TRBJ2-4; D: -; size: -; CDR3: CASSQPGKNIQYF; DNA: TGTGCCAGCAGCCAACCAGGGAAAAACATTCAGTACTTC
V: TRBV5-1; J: TRBJ1-1; D: -; size: -; CDR3: CASSVTGTGSTEAFF; DNA: TGCGCCAGCAGCGTCACCGGGACGGGAAGCACTGAAGCTTTCTTT
V: TRBV9; J: TRBJ2-7; D: -; size: -; CDR3: CASGSGQYEQYF; DNA: TGTGCCAGCGGCTCGGGACAATACGAGCAGTACTTC
V: TRBV5-1; J: TRBJ2-7; D: TRBD1; size: -; CDR3: CASSSRDRESHEQYF; DNA: TGCGCCAGCAGCTCTCGGGACAGGGAGTCCCACGAGCAGTACTTC
V: TRBV24-1; J: TRBJ2-5; D: -; size: -; CDR3: CATSDPRDKVLETQYF; DNA: TGTGCCACCAGTGACCCTCGGGACAAGGTGCTAGAGACCCAGTACTTC
V: TRBV20-1; J: TRBJ2-7; D: -; size: -; CDR3: CSAGAHRAEQYF; DNA: TGCAGTGCCGGGGCACATAGAGCCGAGCAGTACTTC
V: TRBV3-1; J: TRBJ1-2; D: -; size: few; CDR3: CASSQDLPYGYTF; DNA: TGTGCCAGCAGCCAAGATCTCCCCTATGGCTACACCTTC
V: TRBV3-1; J: TRBJ1-1; D: -; size: -; CDR3: CASSQGGTEASF; DNA: TGTGCCAGCAGCCAAGGCGGAACTGAAGCTTCCTTT
V: TRBV15; J: TRBJ2-3; D: TRBD2; size: -; CDR3: CATSRGLAGGTDTQYF; DNA: TGTGCCACCAGCAGGGGACTAGCGGGAGGAACAGATACGCAGTATTTT
V: TRBV7-9; J: TRBJ1-5; D: TRBD1; size: -; CDR3: CASSFGQGGQPQHF; DNA: TGTGCCAGCAGTTTTGGACAGGGGGGTCAGCCCCAGCATTTT
V: TRBV5-6; J: TRBJ1-4; D: -; size: -; CDR3: CASSLAAAGATNEKLFF; DNA: TGTGCCAGCAGCTTGGCGGCGGCAGGTGCAACTAATGAAAAACTGTTTTTT
V: TRBV29-1; J: TRBJ2-3; D: TRBD2; size: -; CDR3: CSVARAGGGLWTDTQYF; DNA: TGCAGCGTTGCCAGAGCGGGAGGAGGATTGTGGACAGATACGCAGTATTTT
V: TRBV29-1; J: TRBJ2-7; D: -; size: -; CDR3: CSVGGQPPKEQYF; DNA: TGCAGCGTTGGCGGCCAACCACCTAAAGAGCAGTACTTC
V: TRBV12-3/TRBV12-4; J: TRBJ1-1; D: -; size: -; CDR3: CASSLRGDTEAFF; DNA: TGTGCCAGCAGTTTAAGAGGAGACACTGAAGCTTTCTTT
V: TRBV6-6; J: TRBJ1-5; D: -; size: -; CDR3: CASGTLQGMSQPQHF; DNA: TGTGCCAGCGGAACCCTCCAGGGGATGAGTCAGCCCCAGCATTTT
V: TRBV7-2; J: TRBJ1-5; D: TRBD1; size: few; CDR3: CASSPWDSRNQPQHF; DNA: TGTGCCAGCAGCCCCTGGGACAGCCGAAATCAGCCCCAGCATTTT
V: TRBV7-9; J: TRBJ2-1; D: TRBD1; size: -; CDR3: CASSRYRDSNEQFF; DNA: TGTGCCAGCAGCCGTTACCGGGACAGCAATGAGCAGTTCTTC
V: TRBV5-5; J: TRBJ1-4; D: TRBD1; size: -; CDR3: CASSLIYRGFGEKLFF; DNA: TGTGCCAGCAGCTTAATTTACAGGGGCTTTGGAGAAAAACTGTTTTTT
V: TRBV28; J: TRBJ2-3; D: TRBD2; size: -; CDR3: CASSPPGREGPLWTTDTQYF; DNA: TGTGCCAGCAGTCCCCCTGGGCGGGAGGGCCCTCTTTGGACCACAGATACGCAGTATTTT
V: TRBV12-3/TRBV12-4; J: TRBJ1-6; D: -; size: -; CDR3: CASGSPLHF; DNA: TGTGCCAGCGGTTCGCCCCTCCACTTT
V: TRBV11-2; J: TRBJ1-6; D: TRBD1; size: -; CDR3: CASSNTGGRNSPLHF; DNA: TGTGCCAGCAGCAACACAGGGGGCAGGAATTCACCCCTCCACTTT
V: TRBV7-9; J: TRBJ2-3; D: -; size: -; CDR3: CASSLERGPDTQYF; DNA: TGTGCCAGCAGCCTGGAGAGGGGCCCAGATACGCAGTATTTT
V: TRBV12-3/TRBV12-4; J: TRBJ1-5; D: -; size: -; CDR3: CASSLQLHQPQHF; DNA: TGTGCCAGCAGTTTGCAGCTTCATCAGCCCCAGCATTTT
V: TRBV28; J: TRBJ1-1; D: TRBD1; size: -; CDR3: CASSMTGLTEAFF; DNA: TGTGCCAGCAGTATGACAGGGTTGACTGAAGCTTTCTTT
V: TRBV5-1; J: TRBJ2-5; D: TRBD2; size: -; CDR3: CASSSGTSGQETQYF; DNA: TGCGCCAGCAGCTCCGGGACTAGCGGGCAAGAGACCCAGTACTTC
V: TRBV6-5; J: TRBJ1-6; D: -; size: once; CDR3: CASRRDGTPYSPLHF; DNA: TGTGCCAGCAGGCGCGACGGGACTCCCTATTCACCCCTCCACTTT
V: TRBV5-1; J: TRBJ2-3; D: -; size: -; CDR3: CASSLAGGPTDTQYF; DNA: TGCGCCAGCAGCTTGGCTGGCGGACCCACAGATACGCAGTATTTT
V: TRBV7-2; J: TRBJ2-1; D: TRBD1; size: -; CDR3: CASSLWGQGSDEQFF; DNA: TGTGCCAGCAGCTTATGGGGACAGGGATCGGATGAGCAGTTCTTC
V: TRBV5-1; J: TRBJ1-6; D: TRBD1; size: -; CDR3: CASSLEGGASGSPLHF; DNA: TGCGCCAGCAGCTTGGAAGGGGGCGCCTCGGGTTCACCCCTCCACTTT
V: TRBV5-1; J: TRBJ1-6; D: -; size: -; CDR3: CASSLGVMGNNSPLHF; DNA: TGCGCCAGCAGCTTGGGGGTTATGGGCAATAATTCACCCCTCCACTTT
V: TRBV5-1; J: TRBJ2-3; D: -; size: -; CDR3: CASSLASPSTDTQYF; DNA: TGCGCCAGCAGCTTGGCTTCACCCTCCACAGATACGCAGTATTTT
V: TRBV11-1; J: TRBJ2-1; D: -; size: -; CDR3: CASSSTVGSYNEQFF; DNA: TGTGCCAGCAGCTCCACGGTGGGCTCCTACAATGAGCAGTTCTTC
V: TRBV20-1; J: TRBJ1-5; D: -; size: few; CDR3: CSAREAGNQPQHF; DNA: TGCAGTGCTAGAGAAGCTGGGAATCAGCCCCAGCATTTT
V: TRBV5-1; J: TRBJ2-2; D: -; size: few; CDR3: CASSLQGSGGELFF; DNA: TGCGCCAGCAGCTTGCAAGGGTCCGGCGGGGAGCTGTTTTTT
V: TRBV11-2; J: TRBJ2-1; D: TRBD2; size: -; CDR3: CASSFPSGRSEFYNEQFF; DNA: TGTGCCAGCAGCTTCCCTAGCGGGAGATCCGAATTCTACAATGAGCAGTTCTTC
V: TRBV3-1; J: TRBJ1-1; D: -; size: -; CDR3: CASSPSPGNLGNTEAFF; DNA: TGTGCCAGCAGCCCGTCGCCGGGGAACCTGGGGAACACTGAAGCTTTCTTT
V: TRBV28; J: TRBJ1-5; D: -; size: few; CDR3: CASSLWERDQPQHF; DNA: TGTGCCAGCAGTCTTTGGGAAAGGGATCAGCCCCAGCATTTT
V: TRBV4-1; J: TRBJ1-5; D: -; size: -; CDR3: CASSPGQFRDQPQHF; DNA: TGCGCCAGCAGCCCAGGACAGTTTAGGGATCAGCCCCAGCATTTT
V: TRBV28; J: TRBJ2-7; D: TRBD1; size: -; CDR3: CASSLRRDSQYF; DNA: TGTGCCAGCAGTTTACGCCGGGACAGTCAGTACTTC
V: TRBV11-2; J: TRBJ1-6; D: -; size: -; CDR3: CASSLGTVSPLHF; DNA: TGTGCCAGCAGCTTAGGGACAGTTTCACCCCTCCACTTT
V: TRBV6-5; J: TRBJ2-1; D: -; size: few; CDR3: CASSRQSPSYNEQFF; DNA: TGTGCCAGCAGCAGACAGAGCCCCTCCTACAATGAGCAGTTCTTC
V: TRBV27; J: TRBJ1-1; D: TRBD1; size: few; CDR3: CASTGRGSAEAFF; DNA: TGTGCCAGCACCGGCAGGGGGTCGGCTGAAGCTTTCTTT
V: TRBV29-1; J: TRBJ2-3; D: TRBD2; size: -; CDR3: CSGIGLAGIRTTDTQYF; DNA: TGCAGCGGGATAGGACTAGCGGGGATCCGGACCACAGATACGCAGTATTTT
V: TRBV5-4; J: TRBJ1-6; D: TRBD1; size: many; CDR3: CASARGTGVNSPLHF; DNA: TGTGCCAGCGCTCGCGGGACAGGGGTCAATTCACCCCTCCACTTT
V: TRBV4-1; J: TRBJ1-5; D: TRBD1; size: few; CDR3: CASSQADRVDQPQHF; DNA: TGCGCCAGCAGCCAAGCTGACAGGGTGGATCAGCCCCAGCATTTT